A selection of T cell receptor beta chains follows, all from one sample in a study of sequential checkpoint blockade in melanoma. Only in-frame clones appear in the TCRdb table, and some are missing; sequencing was by immunoSEQ multiplex PCR. The sample gives roughly 8,800 clones, 60% to 80% of which show up once; approximately 25% is in the top ten. The sequencing used CD8+ T cells sorted from blood (inferred from file names), collected from a patient given nivolumab and ipilimumab in sequence. These receptors all come from a human donor with melanoma. CDR3s include the opening cysteine and the closing phenylalanine or tryptophan. The D gene is left open where the match is weak. Clone size is shown for a subset of rows, as once, few, many or a class of expanded clone.

v_call: TRBV7-9
j_call: TRBJ2-1
clone_size: NA
d_call: TRBD2
cdr3_length: 16
cdr3_nt: TGTGCCAGCAGCTTAGCGCGCCTAGCGGGGGCGGATGAGCAGTTCTTC
cdr3_aa: CASSLARLAGADEQFF

v_call: TRBV5-4
j_call: TRBJ2-3
clone_size: NA
d_call: NA
cdr3_length: 15
cdr3_nt: TGTGCCAGCAGCTTGGGCGGGAACACCCCGGATACGCAGTATTTT
cdr3_aa: CASSLGGNTPDTQYF

v_call: TRBV13
j_call: TRBJ1-2
clone_size: NA
d_call: TRBD1
cdr3_length: 13
cdr3_nt: TGTGCCAGCAGGCGACAGGGGGAGAGTGGCTACACCTTC
cdr3_aa: CASRRQGESGYTF

v_call: TRBV7-9
j_call: TRBJ2-3
clone_size: NA
d_call: TRBD1
cdr3_length: 17
cdr3_nt: TGTGCCAGCAGCTTAGCAGCGACGCAGGGGGAAGGATATACGCAGTATTTT
cdr3_aa: CASSLAATQGEGYTQYF

v_call: TRBV4-1
j_call: TRBJ2-6
clone_size: NA
d_call: NA
cdr3_length: 17
cdr3_nt: TGCGCCAGCAGCCAAGACGGACTGCGCTCTGGGGCCAACGTCCTGACTTTC
cdr3_aa: CASSQDGLRSGANVLTF

v_call: TRBV18
j_call: TRBJ2-7
clone_size: once
d_call: TRBD1
cdr3_length: 15
cdr3_nt: TGTGCCAGCTCACCCCGGACAGGGAAGGTCTACGAGCAGTACTTC
cdr3_aa: CASSPRTGKVYEQYF

v_call: TRBV5-1
j_call: TRBJ1-1
clone_size: NA
d_call: NA
cdr3_length: 17
cdr3_nt: TGCGCCAGCAGCTTCTCGACAGACGGGTTCATGGGCACTGAAGCTTTCTTT
cdr3_aa: CASSFSTDGFMGTEAFF

v_call: TRBV5-4
j_call: TRBJ1-6
clone_size: NA
d_call: NA
cdr3_length: 15
cdr3_nt: TGTGCCAGCAGCTTGAAGGGGGTATCGAATTCACCCCTCCACTTT
cdr3_aa: CASSLKGVSNSPLHF

v_call: TRBV5-1
j_call: TRBJ2-1
clone_size: NA
d_call: NA
cdr3_length: 16
cdr3_nt: TGCGCCAGCAGCGTCACACAGAGAATCTCCTACAATGAGCAGTTCTTC
cdr3_aa: CASSVTQRISYNEQFF

v_call: TRBV6-1
j_call: TRBJ2-7
clone_size: NA
d_call: NA
cdr3_length: 14
cdr3_nt: TGTGCCAGCAGTGGCGTCGGGAGCTCCTACGAGCAGTACTTC
cdr3_aa: CASSGVGSSYEQYF

v_call: TRBV27
j_call: TRBJ2-5
clone_size: NA
d_call: TRBD2
cdr3_length: 14
cdr3_nt: TGTGCCAGCAGTTTACTAGCGGGAGTGGAGACCCAGTACTTC
cdr3_aa: CASSLLAGVETQYF

v_call: TRBV30
j_call: TRBJ2-7
clone_size: NA
d_call: TRBD2
cdr3_length: 14
cdr3_nt: TGTGCCTGGTCCCTAGCGGGACCTCCCTACGAGCAGTACTTC
cdr3_aa: CAWSLAGPPYEQYF

v_call: TRBV5-1
j_call: TRBJ1-1
clone_size: NA
d_call: NA
cdr3_length: 15
cdr3_nt: TGCGCCAGCAGCTTGGAACAGACTATCAACACTGAAGCTTTCTTT
cdr3_aa: CASSLEQTINTEAFF

v_call: TRBV6-4
j_call: TRBJ2-1
clone_size: NA
d_call: TRBD2
cdr3_length: 13
cdr3_nt: TGTGCCAGCAGCGGGGGGGCTTTCAATGAGCAGTTCTTC
cdr3_aa: CASSGGAFNEQFF

v_call: TRBV11-2
j_call: TRBJ1-4
clone_size: few
d_call: NA
cdr3_length: 15
cdr3_nt: TGTGCCAGCAGCCGATCGGACAGACTTAATGAAAAACTGTTTTTT
cdr3_aa: CASSRSDRLNEKLFF

v_call: TRBV9
j_call: TRBJ2-1
clone_size: NA
d_call: NA
cdr3_length: 15
cdr3_nt: TGTGCCAGCAGCGCTTGGGGGGCTAGCGGTAATGAGCAGTTCTTC
cdr3_aa: CASSAWGASGNEQFF

v_call: TRBV5-4
j_call: TRBJ2-7
clone_size: once
d_call: NA
cdr3_length: 14
cdr3_nt: TGTGCCAGCAGCTTGGTGGAGAGCTCCTACGAGCAGTACTTC
cdr3_aa: CASSLVESSYEQYF

v_call: TRBV7-6
j_call: TRBJ2-2
clone_size: few
d_call: NA
cdr3_length: 16
cdr3_nt: TGTGCCAGCAGCTTAGGTGTGGGGCCGAACACCGGGGAGCTGTTTTTT
cdr3_aa: CASSLGVGPNTGELFF

v_call: TRBV13
j_call: TRBJ1-4
clone_size: once
d_call: NA
cdr3_length: 16
cdr3_nt: TGTGCCAGCAGCTTAGGCCGTCGGGAGAATGGGGAAAAACTGTTTTTT
cdr3_aa: CASSLGRRENGEKLFF

v_call: TRBV5-1
j_call: TRBJ1-1
clone_size: once
d_call: NA
cdr3_length: 16
cdr3_nt: TGCGCCAGCAGCTATGGACTGACCGAGATGAACACTGAAGCTTTCTTT
cdr3_aa: CASSYGLTEMNTEAFF

v_call: TRBV5-1
j_call: TRBJ2-7
clone_size: NA
d_call: TRBD2
cdr3_length: 17
cdr3_nt: TGCGCCAGCAGCTTGGCCCAAGGACTAGCGCCGGCCCACGAGCAGTACTTC
cdr3_aa: CASSLAQGLAPAHEQYF

v_call: TRBV7-9
j_call: TRBJ1-1
clone_size: NA
d_call: TRBD1
cdr3_length: 13
cdr3_nt: TGTGCCAGCAGCTTAGGACTGGACAGGGCAGCTTTCTTT
cdr3_aa: CASSLGLDRAAFF

v_call: TRBV7-8
j_call: TRBJ2-5
clone_size: NA
d_call: TRBD2
cdr3_length: 14
cdr3_nt: TGTGCCAGCAGCTTACCGACTAGCACAGAGACCCAGTACTTC
cdr3_aa: CASSLPTSTETQYF

v_call: TRBV9
j_call: TRBJ2-5
clone_size: NA
d_call: NA
cdr3_length: 15
cdr3_nt: TGTGCCAGCAGCCCTACTAGTGGGGAGTTGGAGACCCAGTACTTC
cdr3_aa: CASSPTSGELETQYF

v_call: TRBV5-4
j_call: TRBJ1-1
clone_size: NA
d_call: NA
cdr3_length: 14
cdr3_nt: TGTGCCAGCAGCCCCGAGGCCTTCGACACTGAAGCTTTCTTT
cdr3_aa: CASSPEAFDTEAFF

v_call: TRBV19
j_call: TRBJ1-5
clone_size: NA
d_call: TRBD1
cdr3_length: 15
cdr3_nt: TGTGCCAGTAGTCCTGGACAGGGAAGCAATCAGCCCCAGCATTTT
cdr3_aa: CASSPGQGSNQPQHF

v_call: TRBV5-1
j_call: TRBJ2-5
clone_size: NA
d_call: TRBD1
cdr3_length: 13
cdr3_nt: TGCGCCAGCAGACGACAGGGACGAGAGACCCAGTACTTC
cdr3_aa: CASRRQGRETQYF

v_call: TRBV7-9
j_call: TRBJ1-6
clone_size: few
d_call: NA
cdr3_length: 15
cdr3_nt: TGTGCCAGCAGCTTAAATTGGGGAGATAATTCACCCCTCCACTTT
cdr3_aa: CASSLNWGDNSPLHF

v_call: TRBV19
j_call: TRBJ1-4
clone_size: few
d_call: NA
cdr3_length: 14
cdr3_nt: TGTGCCAGTACTCACAGGGCAACTAATGAAAAACTGTTTTTT
cdr3_aa: CASTHRATNEKLFF

v_call: TRBV4-3
j_call: TRBJ2-3
clone_size: NA
d_call: NA
cdr3_length: 19
cdr3_nt: TGCGCCAGCAGCCAAGACGTTTACGGAGCCGAAGCGCAGATACGCAGTCGGTATTTT
cdr3_aa: CASSQDVYGAEAQIRSRYF

v_call: TRBV27
j_call: TRBJ2-3
clone_size: NA
d_call: NA
cdr3_length: 14
cdr3_nt: TGTGCCAGCAGTCCGGGGACTCACACAGATACGCAGTATTTT
cdr3_aa: CASSPGTHTDTQYF

v_call: TRBV7-9
j_call: TRBJ2-2
clone_size: NA
d_call: TRBD2
cdr3_length: 15
cdr3_nt: TGTGCCAGCAGCTTACTAGCGGGAGAGACCGGGGAGCTGTTTTTT
cdr3_aa: CASSLLAGETGELFF

v_call: TRBV29-1
j_call: TRBJ1-2
clone_size: NA
d_call: TRBD1
cdr3_length: 15
cdr3_nt: TGCAGCGTGGAAGGGGAACAGGGGGCCTACTATGGCTACACCTTC
cdr3_aa: CSVEGEQGAYYGYTF

v_call: TRBV5-6
j_call: TRBJ2-7
clone_size: NA
d_call: NA
cdr3_length: 14
cdr3_nt: TGTGCCAGCAGCTTGGAACTAGCTTATTACGAGCAGTACTTC
cdr3_aa: CASSLELAYYEQYF

v_call: TRBV6-1
j_call: TRBJ1-4
clone_size: NA
d_call: NA
cdr3_length: 14
cdr3_nt: TGTGCCAGCAGTGTTCCAGGGGTGCATGAAAAACTGTTTTTT
cdr3_aa: CASSVPGVHEKLFF

v_call: TRBV7-7
j_call: TRBJ2-1
clone_size: NA
d_call: TRBD2
cdr3_length: 14
cdr3_nt: TGTGCCAGCAGCCCTCTAGCGGGGTACAATGAGCAGTTCTTC
cdr3_aa: CASSPLAGYNEQFF

v_call: TRBV7-9
j_call: TRBJ2-1
clone_size: NA
d_call: TRBD2
cdr3_length: 15
cdr3_nt: TGTGCCAGCAGCCGGATTGGGGCGGGAGACAATGAGCAGTTCTTC
cdr3_aa: CASSRIGAGDNEQFF

v_call: TRBV19
j_call: TRBJ2-7
clone_size: few
d_call: TRBD1
cdr3_length: 12
cdr3_nt: TGTGCCAGTAGTATATCCCAGGGGGATCAGTACTTC
cdr3_aa: CASSISQGDQYF

v_call: TRBV6-5
j_call: TRBJ2-1
clone_size: NA
d_call: TRBD2
cdr3_length: 15
cdr3_nt: TGTGCCAGCAGCCCGGGACTAGCGGGGTACAATGAGCAGTTCTTC
cdr3_aa: CASSPGLAGYNEQFF

v_call: TRBV4-1
j_call: TRBJ1-4
clone_size: NA
d_call: NA
cdr3_length: 15
cdr3_nt: TGCGCCAGCAGCCAAGGGTGGGGGGGGAATGAAAAACTGTTTTTT
cdr3_aa: CASSQGWGGNEKLFF